These T cell receptor beta chains were read from a single sample in a study of cytomegalovirus exposure and HLA in healthy donors. Sequencing used immunoSEQ multiplex PCR; TCRdb keeps in-frame clones, though not all of them. This table holds some 110,000 clones, 83% found once. The sample comprised PBMCs. Receptors originate from a man aged 18-30 years in good health and CMV-seronegative. The CDR3 runs from the conserved cysteine through the conserved F or W. Fields, in order: V gene, J gene, D gene, clone size, CDR3 DNA, CDR3 protein. A D gene is named only where the DNA matches it firmly. Not every row has a clone size; where given, it reads once, few, many or a size class.

>TRBV28|TRBJ2-1|TRBD2|.
TGTGCCAGCAGTTTATCCCAGGCTAGCGGGAGGGCCTTCAGCTCCTACAATGAGCAGTTCTTC
CASSLSQASGRAFSSYNEQFF
>TRBV5-1|TRBJ1-1|.|few
TGCGCCAGCAGCTTGAGCGTTGGGAACACTGAAGCTTTCTTT
CASSLSVGNTEAFF
>TRBV11-3|TRBJ2-2|.|.
TGTGCCAGCTGTGAGGGTGTGAGCCGGGAGCTGTTTTTT
CASCEGVSRELFF
>TRBV10-1|TRBJ2-2|TRBD1|.
TGCGCCAGCAGTGAGGGGACAGGGCACGCCGGGGAGCTGTTTTTT
CASSEGTGHAGELFF
>TRBV19|TRBJ1-5|.|.
TGTGCCAGTAGTATATCGGTGGTCCAGCCCCAGCATTTT
CASSISVVQPQHF
>TRBV7-2|TRBJ1-5|.|.
TGTGCCAGCAGCTCGAGGACAGGCAATCAGCCCCAGCATTTT
CASSSRTGNQPQHF
>TRBV10-3|TRBJ2-7|TRBD1|.
TGTGCCAGCAGTCCTACCGGGACAGGGGGCGAGCAGTACTTC
CASSPTGTGGEQYF
>TRBV11-2|TRBJ1-1|TRBD1|.
TGTGCCAGCAGCCGACAGGGGGTGAACACTGAAGCTTTCTTT
CASSRQGVNTEAFF
>TRBV15|TRBJ1-1|.|.
TGTGCCACCAGCAGCCCTCAGCGGGACACTGAAGCTTTCTTT
CATSSPQRDTEAFF
>TRBV4-3|TRBJ1-2|TRBD1|few
TGCGCCAGCACCCGGGACAGGGGGCTTTATGGCTACACCTTC
CASTRDRGLYGYTF
>TRBV7-2|TRBJ2-2|.|.
TGTGCCAGCAGCTTAAGGTCGGAGACCGGGGAGCTGTTTTTT
CASSLRSETGELFF
>TRBV30|TRBJ1-4|TRBD1|.
TGTGCCTGGAGTCAGGACAGGGGGATTGAAAAACTGTTTTTT
CAWSQDRGIEKLFF
>TRBV6-1|TRBJ2-3|.|.
TGTGCCAGCAGTGAGTTACAACCCGATGCAGATACGCAGTATTTT
CASSELQPDADTQYF
>TRBV27|TRBJ2-3|.|.
TGTGCCAGCAGTTTATTGGGGCGGTTTAAGGATACGCAGTATTTT
CASSLLGRFKDTQYF
>TRBV19|TRBJ1-5|.|.
TGTGCCAGTAACCGGGAGCGGAGCAATCAGCCCCAGCATTTT
CASNRERSNQPQHF
>TRBV18|TRBJ2-4|.|.
TGTGCCAGCTCACAGGGGGTCAAAAACATTCAGTACTTC
CASSQGVKNIQYF
>TRBV18|TRBJ1-4|.|.
TGTGCCAGCTCACCACCATGGAGTAAGAATGAAAAACTGTTTTTT
CASSPPWSKNEKLFF
>TRBV7-2|TRBJ1-2|.|few
TGTGCCAGCAGCTGGGCGTCAGGGCGCTACACCTTC
CASSWASGRYTF
>TRBV7-9|TRBJ1-2|TRBD1|.
TGTGCCAGCAGCTCGGGACAGGGCCTGAACTATGGCTACACCTTC
CASSSGQGLNYGYTF
>TRBV5-1|TRBJ2-5|.|.
TGCGCCAGCAGCTCGGGACTGCTTACGAACCAAGAGACCCAGTACTTC
CASSSGLLTNQETQYF
>TRBV5-5|TRBJ1-4|TRBD1|.
TGTGCCAGCAGCTCGGGACAGGGGGCGCAGGAAAAACTGTTTTTT
CASSSGQGAQEKLFF
>TRBV18|TRBJ1-2|.|.
TGTGCCAGCTCACCACCACAGCCATATGGCTACACCTTC
CASSPPQPYGYTF
>TRBV9|TRBJ2-1|TRBD2|.
TGTGCCAGCAGCGTTAGCGGGAGCGAGCAGTTCTTC
CASSVSGSEQFF
>TRBV27|TRBJ2-3|.|.
TGTGCCAGCAGTTCAGGCGTTATTAGCACAGATACGCAGTATTTT
CASSSGVISTDTQYF
>TRBV7-2|TRBJ1-2|TRBD1|.
TGTGCCAGCAGCACCCGACAGGGTGATGGCTACACCTTC
CASSTRQGDGYTF
>TRBV5-1|TRBJ2-5|.|.
TGCGCCAGCAGCTTGACGCAGTGGGAGACCCAGTACTTC
CASSLTQWETQYF
>TRBV6-5|TRBJ1-1|.|.
TGTGCCAGCACTAGTGTTGCAGCGAACACTGAAGCTTTCTTT
CASTSVAANTEAFF
>TRBV10-1|TRBJ2-7|.|few
TGCGCCAGCAGTGGGACCGGAGGGGAGCAGTACTTC
CASSGTGGEQYF
>TRBV10-3|TRBJ2-2|.|once
TGTGCCATCAGCGCGGGGACTTCGATGACCGGGGAGCTGTTTTTT
CAISAGTSMTGELFF
>TRBV11-2|TRBJ2-1|.|.
TGTGCCAGCAGCCCCAGAACAGCTCTCTCAGGATCCTACAATGAGCAGTTCTTC
CASSPRTALSGSYNEQFF
>TRBV6-6|TRBJ2-3|.|.
TGTGCCAGCAGTTACTACGCAGGGGGCACAGATACGCAGTATTTT
CASSYYAGGTDTQYF
>TRBV5-1|TRBJ1-2|TRBD1|.
TGCGCCAGCAGCCCCTACTCCGGGACAGGGGGCTTCATTATCTCTAACTATGGCTACACCTTC
CASSPYSGTGGFIISNYGYTF
>TRBV4-2|TRBJ1-1|TRBD1|.
TGTGCCAGCAGCTTGACAGGGTTGAGTACTGAAGCTTTCTTT
CASSLTGLSTEAFF
>TRBV27|TRBJ2-1|.|.
TGTGCCACGACACCTCGGGGGACGGGTGGCAATGAGCAGTTCTTC
CATTPRGTGGNEQFF
>TRBV19|TRBJ1-1|.|.
TGTGCCAGTAGTATAGGCAGGGTGAACACTGAAGCTTTCTTT
CASSIGRVNTEAFF
>TRBV9|TRBJ2-7|TRBD2|once
TGTGCCAGCAGCCCGCTGGGGTTAGCGGGAACCGACGAGCAGTACTTC
CASSPLGLAGTDEQYF
>TRBV27|TRBJ2-1|.|few
TGTGCCAGCAGCACTGACATGGACAATGAGCAGTTCTTC
CASSTDMDNEQFF
>TRBV5-4|TRBJ1-2|.|.
TGTGCCAGCAGCCCTGTAGACAGAGCCTATGGCTACACCTTC
CASSPVDRAYGYTF
>TRBV19|TRBJ2-7|TRBD2|few
TGTGCCAGTAGTATAGGACTAGCGGGAGTGTCCTACGAGCAGTACTTC
CASSIGLAGVSYEQYF
>TRBV19|TRBJ2-1|TRBD2|.
TGTGCCAGTAGTATGCTAGCGGGAGGGTACAATGAGCAGTTCTTC
CASSMLAGGYNEQFF
>TRBV4-2|TRBJ2-2|.|.
TGTGCCAGCAGACAACTACAGGGCCTCAACACCGGGGAGCTGTTTTTT
CASRQLQGLNTGELFF
>TRBV7-2|TRBJ2-5|.|.
TGTGCCAGCAGCTTAGGGTCAGGTCAAGAGACCCAGTACTTC
CASSLGSGQETQYF
>TRBV16|TRBJ1-5|.|.
TGTGCCAGCAGCCAATCCGATTACAGGAGCCAGCCCCAGCATTTT
CASSQSDYRSQPQHF
>TRBV28|TRBJ1-5|.|.
TGTGCCAGCAGGAAAACGGGAGGCAGCAATCAGCCCCAGCATTTT
CASRKTGGSNQPQHF
>TRBV6-6|TRBJ2-7|TRBD2|.
TGTGCCAGCAGTCAACTAGCGGGAGCAACCTACGAGCAGTACTTC
CASSQLAGATYEQYF
>TRBV6-1|TRBJ1-5|TRBD1|.
TGTGCCAGCAGTGCCTGGGCCGGGCAGGGGGGAACTCAGCCCCAGCATTTT
CASSAWAGQGGTQPQHF
>TRBV29-1|TRBJ1-5|.|.
TGCAGCGTTGCAAGCGGGTCGGAGCCCCAGCATTTT
CSVASGSEPQHF
>TRBV19|TRBJ2-7|TRBD2|.
TGTGCCAGTAGGGCCGGGACTAGCAGCTCCTACGAGCAGTACTTC
CASRAGTSSSYEQYF
>TRBV11-2|TRBJ1-4|.|.
TGTGCCAGCAGCCACAAGACAGCTGAAAAACTGTTTTTT
CASSHKTAEKLFF
>TRBV19|TRBJ2-7|.|once
TGTGCCAGTACCAACCCGGGTAATTCCTACGAGCAGTACTTC
CASTNPGNSYEQYF
>TRBV28|TRBJ2-7|TRBD1|.
TGTGCCAGCAAAGGGACAGGGCCCTCATTCCTGGAGCAGTACTTC
CASKGTGPSFLEQYF
>TRBV4-1|TRBJ2-7|TRBD1|.
TGCGCCAGCAGCTTGGGGCCAGGGGGCACTAACATAATCTACGAGCAGTACTTC
CASSLGPGGTNIIYEQYF